These 20 T cell receptor beta chains originate from one sample sequenced in a study of T cell clonality in common variable immunodeficiency. The data were produced by immunoSEQ multiplex PCR, yet TCRdb's version contains in-frame clones alone and is incomplete. There are about 52,000 clones in the sample, none observed a single time. The sequencing input was peripheral blood mononuclear cells. The receptors were gathered from a person between 18 and 75 years old in good health.

This clone was picked up many times. The read comes to an end 3 residues before the CDR3 does, leaving the germline J gene to fill in the end. The chain has TRBV12-3 or TRBV12-4 and TRBJ2-5; 9 bases line up with TRBD2. The length of the CDR3 is 17 residues. The ends lost 3 bases at V and 5 bases at J; junction bases unmatched: 13. CDR3 bases read: TGTGCCAGCAGTTTGGAGGTCCTAGCGGGGTTGGATGAGACC. It translates to CASSLEVLAGLDET. In full, the CDR3 reads CASSLEVLAGLDETQYF.

This clone was seen repeatedly, ten times or more. The read gets to within 3 residues of the CDR3 end, and the germline J gene fills in the rest. The chain carries TRBV29-1 and TRBJ2-2; weak D call: TRBD1 (6 bases). Trimming left V 8 bases short and J 1 base short, with 11 bases between. Per germline, CDR1 SQVTM and CDR2 ANQGSEA. This CDR3 is 13 amino acids long. The CDR3: CSSQTGNTGELFF. The CDR3 DNA, read in part, is TGCAGCTCTCAGACAGGGAACACCGGGGAG.

This clone appeared many times. The read ends 3 residues before the CDR3 terminus; that terminus is restored from the germline J gene. The chain uses TRBV20-1 and TRBJ1-3; 7 nucleotides align to TRBD1. This CDR3 spans 13 amino acids. Germline values: CDR1 DFQATT, CDR2 SNEGSKA (reference sequence). After removal of 6 bases from V and 2 bases from J, the junction contained 4 bases not matched to a gene. The CDR3 sequence: CSALTGAGNTIYF. CDR3 DNA (partial): TGCAGTGCGCTAACAGGGGCTGGAAACACC.

There are many counts of this clone. The CDR3 end is not reached by the read, which stops 3 residues before it; the germline J gene fills it in. The chain recombines TRBV15 with TRBJ2-5, with 10 nucleotides matching TRBD2. The CDR3 consists of 17 residues. V dropped 5 bases and J dropped 4; count of bases not matched to a gene: 13. Germline V CDR1 and CDR2: LNHNV, YYDKDF (reference sequence). The CDR3 loop reads CATSAPETSGRGETQYF. The covered CDR3 bases are TGTGCCACCAGCGCTCCGGAGACTAGCGGGCGGGGAGAGACC.

On this clone itself: The CDR3 end is not reached by the read, which stops 3 residues before it; the germline J gene fills it in. The chain combines TRBV19 with TRBJ1-2; TRBD1 agrees at 9 bases. CDR1 is LNHDA, CDR2 SQIVND, per germline (reference sequence). The CDR3 extends over 14 amino acids. The sequenced part of the CDR3 DNA is TGTGCCAGTAGTCGACAGGGGGAGACCTACGAC. Its translation is CASSRQGETYD. The entire CDR3 protein is CASSRQGETYDYTF.

This clone was detected only a few times. The CDR3 region is CASSGYLGGANTEAFF. The CDR3 bases that were read are TGTGCCAGCAGTGGCTACCTTGGGGGGGCCAACACTGAA. The genes are TRBV6-1 and TRBJ1-1; D is perhaps TRBD1 (6 bases). From the germline J gene comes the end of the CDR3, since the read stops 3 residues before it. CDR1 and CDR2 (germline): MNHNS, SASEGT. V lost 4 bases, J lost 2 bases, and 17 bases lay in between. The CDR3 is 16 amino acids.

This clone was counted at least ten times. At one of its ends the junction is not consistent with the germline gene, which may arise from a read error. With the read ending 3 residues before the CDR3 end, the germline J gene is used to fill in that end. The rearrangement uses TRBV4-2 and TRBJ2-7; TRBD2 aligns across 12 bases. The CDR3 loop spans 17 amino acids. The germline V gene has CDR1 LGHNA and CDR2 YNFKEQ. The CDR3 is CASSQDWLAGGTYEQYF. CDR3 DNA, as far as it was read: TGCGCCAGCAGCCAAGATTGGCTAGCGGGAGGGACCTACGAG.

This clone was counted many times. The CDR3 end lies 3 residues beyond the end of the read and is filled in from the germline J gene. J is TRBJ1-1 and V is TRBV18; D is perhaps TRBD1 (5 bases). The germline gives CDR1 KGHSH, CDR2 LQKENI. With 0 bases removed from V and 4 bases from J, the gap between germline ends came to 12 bases. The CDR3 loop spans 15 amino acids. The DNA read from the CDR3 is TGTGCCAGCTCACCACCGAGTAGGGGAGGCACTGAA. It is translated as CASSPPSRGGTE. The entire CDR3 sequence reads CASSPPSRGGTEAFF.

This clone showed up many times. Read sequence stops 3 residues before the CDR3 end, and the germline J gene provides the missing end. The chain employs TRBV6-9 and TRBJ1-1, with D perhaps matching TRBD1 (6 bases). The length of the CDR3 is 15 residues. Germline CDR1 reads MNHGY; CDR2 reads SVAAGI. V lost 6 bases and J lost 5, with 19 bases in between. The CDR3 loop is CASRASRGRGTEAFF. The CDR3 bases that were read are TGTGCCAGCAGAGCGAGCAGGGGAAGGGGGACTGAA.

Concerning this clone itself: The read stops 3 residues short of the end of the CDR3; the missing end is completed from the germline J gene. V usage is TRBV5-1 and J usage is TRBJ2-3; 8 positions agree with TRBD1. The length of the CDR3 is 13 residues. Germline lookup yields CDR1 SGHRS and CDR2 YFSETQ. The CDR3 region is CASRPGQEETQYF. The sequenced part of the CDR3 DNA is TGCGCCAGCAGACCGGGACAGGAGGAGACG.

This clone occurred many times. The read ends 3 residues before the CDR3 terminus; that terminus is restored from the germline J gene. V usage is TRBV5-8 and J usage is TRBJ1-4; 7 nucleotides match TRBD1. CDR3 size: 13 residues. Germline V gives CDR1 SGHTS, CDR2 YDEGEE. The DNA read from the CDR3 is TGTGCCAGCAGCCAAGGGACAGTTTCACCA. Amino acid sequence: CASSQGTVSP. The CDR3 in its entirety is CASSQGTVSPLFF.

Sample share makes this clone medium-sized. Read sequence stops 3 residues before the CDR3 end, and the germline J gene provides the missing end. J is TRBJ2-3 and V is TRBV6-2 or TRBV6-3, with 7 bases that match TRBD1. The CDR3 consists of 16 residues. V gave up 4 bases and J gave up 2 bases; unmatched junction bases: 9. Germline V gives CDR1 MNHEY, CDR2 SVGEGT. The CDR3 protein is CASSSRQGRTTDTQYF. Incomplete CDR3 DNA: TGTGCCAGCAGTTCCCGACAGGGACGAACCACAGATACG.

This clone was picked up many times. The read halts 3 residues ahead of the CDR3 end, with the missing end drawn from the germline J gene. This rearrangement joins TRBV6-2 or TRBV6-3 to TRBJ2-1; 9 bases match TRBD1. V lost 2 bases to trimming and J lost 6 bases; unmatched junction nucleotides: 11. Germline values: CDR1 MNHEY, CDR2 SVGEGT. This CDR3 contains 17 residues. CDR3 bases read: TGTGCCAGCAGTTACGCTCTACGGACAGGGGTGACCAATGAG. Translation gives CASSYALRTGVTNE. The entire CDR3 protein is CASSYALRTGVTNEQFF.

This clone was seen ten or more times. The read terminates 3 residues before the CDR3 end, so the remaining end is supplied by the germline J gene. J is TRBJ1-2 and V is TRBV5-4; D is uncertain. The V gene lost 1 base and the J gene lost 3 bases, with 13 bases spanning the gap. The CDR3 is 15 residues long. Germline V gene lookup returns CDR1 SGHNT and CDR2 YYREEE (reference sequence). CDR3 DNA (partial): TGTGCCAGCAGCTTGCTCGGTGAGGGCGACTATGGC. It specifies CASSLLGEGDYG. The whole CDR3 protein is CASSLLGEGDYGYTF.

This clone was seen repeatedly, ten times or more. The CDR3 extends 3 residues past the end of the read, so its final part is completed from the germline J gene. The chain recombines TRBV7-2 with TRBJ2-7; D gene uncertain. V dropped 3 bases and J dropped 0 bases, with 9 bases sitting between them. The germline gives CDR1 SGHTA, CDR2 FQGNSA. The CDR3 extends over 14 amino acids. The CDR3 bases that were read are TGTGCCAGCAGCTTCGTTGCGAGCTCCTACGAG. It encodes CASSFVASSYE. The whole CDR3 is CASSFVASSYEQYF.

This clone was recorded a few times. The read ends 3 residues early relative to the CDR3; the germline J gene fills the gap. This chain connects TRBV7-6 to TRBJ2-2; 7 bases fit TRBD1. The CDR3 extends over 15 amino acids. Germline CDR1 reads SGHVS; CDR2 reads FNYEAQ. Here the CDR3 reads CASSHRQGTNEKLFF. CDR3 bases read: TGTGCCAGCAGCCACCGACAGGGAACTAATGAAAAG.

The CDR3 bases that were read are TGTGCCAGCAGCCCGCAGGGTTCCCAAAACAATGAG. Translating it yields CASSPQGSQNNE. The full CDR3 reads CASSPQGSQNNEQFF. The chain recombines TRBV7-9 with TRBJ2-1, with D perhaps matching TRBD1 (5 bases). The observed sequence ends 3 residues before the CDR3 terminus, with the missing tail filled in from the germline J gene. The CDR3 has 15 amino acids. The V and J ends lost 5 bases and 5 bases respectively, with 16 bases between them. Germline V gene data show CDR1 as SEHNR and CDR2 as FQNEAQ (reference sequence).

Note on this clone: The CDR3 is cut off 3 residues early in the read; its end comes from the germline J gene. The J gene is TRBJ1-5, the V gene TRBV11-2; no firm D call. Germline V gene sequence: CDR1 SGHAT, CDR2 FQNNGV. The CDR3 extends over 13 amino acids. V was clipped by 5 bases and J by 5 bases, with 10 bases between them. The sequenced CDR3 bases are TGTGCCAGCAGCGTCGACACGTATCAGCCC. Translating it yields CASSVDTYQP. The full-length CDR3 reads as CASSVDTYQPQHF. The whole variable domain, remainder taken from reference TRBV11-2 and TRBJ1-5, is EAGVAQSPRYKIIEKRQSVAFWCNPISGHATLYWYQQILGQGPKLLIQFQNNGVVDDSQLPKDRFSAERLKGVDSTLKIQPAKLEDSAVYLCASSVDTYQPQHFGDGTRLSIL.

This clone was recorded a few times. The read gets to within 3 residues of the CDR3 end, and the germline J gene fills in the rest. The chain links TRBV18 to TRBJ1-5; the D gene is possibly TRBD1 (5 bases). This CDR3 comprises 15 residues. Per the germline V gene, CDR1 is KGHSH and CDR2 is LQKENI. V was clipped by 5 bases and J by 1 base, with 12 bases between them. The CDR3 loop is CASSSTGSSNQPQHF. The CDR3 DNA, read in part, is TGTGCCAGCTCATCCACAGGTTCAAGCAATCAGCCC.

Note on this clone: Sequencing ends 3 residues short of the CDR3 end; the germline J gene provides the rest. The V gene is TRBV5-7, the J gene TRBJ2-3, with TRBD1 matching over 7 bases. TRBV5-7 is placed among ORFs of uncertain function. CDR3 length: 15 amino acids. CDR3 in amino acids: CSPNPPTGDGQPQYF. CDR3 bases read: TGTTCCCCTAATCCTCCTACAGGGGACGGTCAGCCG.